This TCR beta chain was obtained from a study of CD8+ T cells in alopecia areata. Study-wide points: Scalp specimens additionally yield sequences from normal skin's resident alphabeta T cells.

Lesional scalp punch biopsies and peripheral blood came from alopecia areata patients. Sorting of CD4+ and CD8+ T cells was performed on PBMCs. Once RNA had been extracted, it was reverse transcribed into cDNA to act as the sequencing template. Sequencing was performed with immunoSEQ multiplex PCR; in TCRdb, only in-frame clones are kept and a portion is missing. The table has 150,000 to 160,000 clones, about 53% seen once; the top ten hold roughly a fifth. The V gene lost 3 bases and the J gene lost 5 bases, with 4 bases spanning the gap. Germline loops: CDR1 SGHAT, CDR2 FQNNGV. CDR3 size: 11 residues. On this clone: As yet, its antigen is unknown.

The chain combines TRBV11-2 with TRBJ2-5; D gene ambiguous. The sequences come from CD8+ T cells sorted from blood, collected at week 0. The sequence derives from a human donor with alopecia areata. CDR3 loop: CASSLQETQYF. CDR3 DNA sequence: TGTGCCAGCAGCTTGCAGGAGACCCAGTACTTC.